What follows is one TCR beta chain and its context. This clone appeared a single time. This clone's antigen is unknown. No per-base quality is available; no much larger clone lies one base away. Looking up the germline V gene yields CDR1 SQVTM and CDR2 ANQGSEA. The CDR3 has 15 amino acids, counting the end cysteine and phenylalanine. Of all the DNA, just the CDR3 is kept, 45 bases in frame from base 1. V loses 6 bases of germline sequence and J loses 2 bases, and the interval between the two ends is 19 bases. Libraries were built with the immunoSEQ multiplex PCR assay. The table comes from immuneACCESS by way of TCRdb, which keeps in-frame sequences with V and J called. Part of the clones is missing from these tables; in studies checked, under half for an unresolved V gene and the rest for unknown reasons. The sample table contains 150,000 or so clones; only one count was recorded for approximately 94% of them. The ten largest clones represent around 5.4% of the sample.

This record comes from a study of control samples from healthy donors and cancer patients (dated by TCRdb to 2020 to 2022). The clonotype originates from a man between 18 and 35 years old in good health. The rearranged segments are TRBV29-1 and TRBJ1-1; the D gene is perhaps TRBD1, from 5 matching bases. The specimen sequenced was blood. The sequence in DNA is TGCAGCGTCTTAAAAACCGACAGACCAAACACTGAAGCTTTCTTT. Protein translation: CSVLKTDRPNTEAFF.